The next 17 T cell receptor beta chains were all read from a single sample in a study of shared clonotypes between healthy human individuals. The data were produced by immunoSEQ multiplex PCR, yet TCRdb's version contains in-frame clones alone and is incomplete. The repertoire includes 1.4 million or so clones, 98% of them detected once, and under 0.45% sits in the top ten. Specimen: naive CD4+ T cells sorted from blood. Subset reported: CD45RA+ positively selected. These receptors all come from a man younger than 45 in good health.

This chain links TRBV18 with TRBJ2-7, with unresolved D. V dropped 0 bases and J dropped 2 bases, with 11 bases sitting between them. Germline CDR1 and CDR2: KGHSH and LQKENI. The CDR3 is made up of 15 amino acids. The CDR3 here is CASSPPGRYAYEQYF. CDR3 nucleotides: TGTGCCAGCTCACCACCGGGTAGGTACGCCTACGAGCAGTACTTC.

The V gene is TRBV5-4, the J gene TRBJ1-1; D unresolved. Germline assignment: CDR1 SGHNT and CDR2 YYREEE (reference sequence). This CDR3 has 14 amino acids. V lost 7 bases to trimming and J lost 1 base, with 14 bases between them. The CDR3 DNA reads TGTGCCAGCTCTAAAGGACGGGCGAACACTGAAGCTTTCTTT. This codes for CASSKGRANTEAFF. The variable domain in full, completed from reference TRBV5-4 and TRBJ1-1, reads ETGVTQSPTHLIKTRGQQVTLRCSSQSGHNTVSWYQQALGQGPQFIFQYYREEENGRGNFPPRFSGLQFPNYSSELNVNALELDDSALYLCASSKGRANTEAFFGQGTRLTVV.

As DNA, the CDR3 is TGTGCCAGCAGCTTGGACTTTAGCGGAAGCTCCTACAATGAGCAGTTCTTC. Translated: CASSLDFSGSSYNEQFF. V and J are TRBV5-4 and TRBJ2-1; possible D gene TRBD2, 6 bases. Trimming took 0 bases from V and 0 from J, leaving 13 bases between them. CDR1 and CDR2 from the germline V gene are SGHNT and YYREEE (reference sequence). The CDR3 spans 17 residues.

The rearrangement uses TRBV18 and TRBJ2-1; TRBD2 aligns across 10 bases. The germline gives CDR1 KGHSH, CDR2 LQKENI. CDR3 length equals 16 residues. J gave up 10 bases and V 6 bases, and 15 bases lay outside the gene matches. The CDR3 here is CASSLARLAGPFEQFF. CDR3 DNA: TGTGCCAGCTCGCTAGCCCGACTAGCGGGCCCCTTCGAGCAGTTCTTC. The variable domain in full, with the rest retrieved from reference TRBV18 and TRBJ2-1, is NAGVMQNPRHLVRRRGQEARLRCSPMKGHSHVYWYRQLPEEGLKFMVYLQKENIIDESGMPKERFSAEFPKEGPSILRIQQVVRGDSAAYFCASSLARLAGPFEQFFGPGTRLTVL.

Here the CDR3 DNA reads TGTGCCAGCAGTTACACAGGGGGCGGCTATGGCTACACCTTC. Its translation: CASSYTGGGYGYTF. This chain joins TRBV6-6 and TRBJ1-2, with 9 bases fitting TRBD1. Looked up from germline, CDR1 is MNHNY and CDR2 is SVGAGI (reference sequence). CDR3 length equals 14 residues. The V and J ends lost 2 bases and 4 bases, in that order; junction bases with no gene match: 2.

This rearrangement joins TRBV5-1 to TRBJ2-3; 8 nucleotides agree with TRBD2. This CDR3 is built from 15 residues. Germline V lookup: CDR1 SGHRS, CDR2 YFSETQ. V was pared by 4 bases and J by 2 bases, with 6 bases of the junction left unmatched. CDR3 nucleotides: TGCGCCAGCAGCATCACCGGGGGGGCCACAGATACGCAGTATTTT. Encoded protein: CASSITGGATDTQYF.

This clone has just one count. This CDR3 is CASTGGIAGGNEQYF. DNA for the CDR3: TGTGCCAGCACTGGGGGGATAGCGGGAGGTAACGAGCAGTACTTC. The J gene is TRBJ2-7, the V gene TRBV28; 10 positions match TRBD2. The CDR3 has 15 residues. V was pared by 7 bases and J by 5 bases, with 11 bases of the junction left unmatched. In germline, CDR1 is MDHEN, CDR2 SYDVKM.

The chain has TRBV2 and TRBJ2-7, with a tentative D call TRBD1 (5 bases). The germline V gene has CDR1 SNHLY and CDR2 FYNNEI. Trimming took 6 bases from V and 8 from J, leaving 20 bases between them. This CDR3 contains 14 residues. CDR3 loop: CASSPQGAASQQYF. The CDR3 DNA reads as TGTGCCAGCAGCCCCCAAGGGGCCGCGTCCCAGCAGTACTTC.

The chain employs TRBV5-1 and TRBJ2-7; the D is unclear. The ends were cut back, 2 bases at V and 2 bases at J, with 8 bases in the middle. This CDR3 comprises 13 residues. CDR1 is SGHRS and CDR2 is YFSETQ in the germline V gene. CDR3: CASSFEQTYEQYF. CDR3 bases: TGCGCCAGCAGCTTCGAACAGACCTACGAGCAGTACTTC. Together with reference TRBV5-1 and TRBJ2-7, the CDR3 gives the full variable domain: KAGVTQTPRYLIKTRGQQVTLSCSPISGHRSVSWYQQTPGQGLQFLFEYFSETQRNKGNFPGRFSGRQFSNSRSEMNVSTLELGDSALYLCASSFEQTYEQYFGPGTRLTVT.

CDR3 nucleotides: TGTGCCAGCAGTGACCTACCCGCTTCCCTGGGACTAGCGGCTCAGGGGGGCACAGATACGCAGTATTTT. It codes for CASSDLPASLGLAAQGGTDTQYF. V gene TRBV6-4 combines with J gene TRBJ2-3; the match to TRBD2 covers 11 bases. Germline V gene data show CDR1 as MRHNA and CDR2 as SNTAGT. With 2 bases clipped from V and 1 base from J, the junction kept 23 bases outside the gene matches. The CDR3 runs 23 residues.

The rearrangement links TRBV19 to TRBJ2-7; 7 bases are shared with TRBD1. The CDR3 runs to 14 residues. The V gene end was trimmed by 8 bases and the J gene end by 9 bases; junction bases not matched to a gene: 16. Germline CDR1 and CDR2: LNHDA and SQIVND (reference sequence). The CDR3 region has the DNA TGTGCCAGTGCCACCGACCCCTCCGGGACAGCGCAGTACTTC. Translated, it gives CASATDPSGTAQYF.

This chain uses TRBV15 with TRBJ1-1; a weak D match, TRBD1 (5 bases). The CDR3 runs 11 residues. Germline V gene sequence: CDR1 LNHNV, CDR2 YYDKDF (reference sequence). V was cut by 8 bases and J by 5 bases, with 9 bases left in between. The CDR3 is CATSRETEAFF. CDR3 sequence (DNA): TGTGCCACCTCCAGGGAGACTGAAGCTTTCTTT.

This clone was seen once. Other nucleotide sequences from this sample produce the same CDR3. V and J are TRBV7-2 and TRBJ2-3; a weak D match, TRBD2 (5 bases). Trimming cost V 3 bases and J 5 bases, with 6 bases left between them. The CDR3 has 12 amino acids. Germline CDR1 reads SGHTA; CDR2 reads FQGNSA. CDR3 sequence (DNA): TGTGCCAGCAGCTTTAGCGTAGATACGCAGTATTTT. It yields the protein CASSFSVDTQYF.

The rearrangement joins TRBV9 to TRBJ2-3; the D is unclear. The CDR3 is made up of 14 amino acids. The germline CDR1 and CDR2 sequences are SGDLS and YYNGEE. Trimming took off 4 bases at V and 1 base at J, with 10 bases between the two ends. The CDR3 nucleotides are TGTGCCAGCAGCATTAAGCTAGGCACAGATACGCAGTATTTT. Translating gives CASSIKLGTDTQYF.

The V gene is TRBV7-2, the J gene TRBJ1-5, with D possibly matching TRBD1 (6 bases). V was shortened by 2 bases and J by 3 bases, with 17 bases between the two germline ends. From germline, CDR1 is SGHTA and CDR2 FQGNSA. The CDR3 is made up of 17 amino acids. The CDR3 nucleotides are TGTGCCAGCAGCTTATGGAGGGGGGAGGCGGCCAATCAGCCCCAGCATTTT. Its translation is CASSLWRGEAANQPQHF.

This chain joins TRBV2 and TRBJ1-1; no definite D call. The CDR3 extends over 14 amino acids. V shed 3 bases and J shed 4 bases, with 12 bases lying between them. The germline V gene encodes CDR1 SNHLY and CDR2 FYNNEI. CDR3 nucleotides: TGTGCCAGCAGTGAGGGATCGGGGAGCACTGAAGCTTTCTTT. Translated: CASSEGSGSTEAFF. Combining the CDR3 with reference TRBV2 and TRBJ1-1 gives the whole variable domain EPEVTQTPSHQVTQMGQEVILRCVPISNHLYFYWYRQILGQKVEFLVSFYNNEISEKSEIFDDQFSVERPDGSNFTLKIRSTKLEDSAMYFCASSEGSGSTEAFFGQGTRLTVV.

This clone showed up just once. The gene calls are TRBV7-2 and TRBJ2-2; D is perhaps TRBD1 (5 bases). CDR1 SGHTA and CDR2 FQGNSA come from the germline V gene. This CDR3 is built from 12 residues. Trimming took off 9 bases at V and 8 bases at J, with 13 bases between the two ends. CDR3 coding DNA: TGTGCCAGTTCAGGGTTAGGTGGGGAGCTGTTTTTT. Its protein is CASSGLGGELFF.